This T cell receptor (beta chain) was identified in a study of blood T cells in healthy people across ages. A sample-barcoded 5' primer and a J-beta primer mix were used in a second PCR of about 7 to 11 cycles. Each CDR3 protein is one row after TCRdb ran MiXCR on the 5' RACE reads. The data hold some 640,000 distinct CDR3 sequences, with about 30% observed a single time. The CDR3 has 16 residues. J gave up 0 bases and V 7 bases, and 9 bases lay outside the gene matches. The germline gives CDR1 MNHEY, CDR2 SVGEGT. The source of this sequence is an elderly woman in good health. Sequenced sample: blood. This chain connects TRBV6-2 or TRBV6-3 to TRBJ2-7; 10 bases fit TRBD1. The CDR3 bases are TGTGCCAGCAACCCACTGGGGACAGGGGCCTCCTACGAGCAGTACTTC. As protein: CASNPLGTGASYEQYF.